A single sample gave rise to the 18 T cell receptor beta chains below, sequenced in a study of blood T cell repertoires in COVID-19. Clones were sequenced by immunoSEQ multiplex PCR, and TCRdb holds only the in-frame ones, with some missing. The table lists 100,000 to 150,000 clones, approximately 82% of them singletons. Sequenced material: peripheral blood. The receptor set was obtained from a woman aged 45-59 years with acute or convalescent COVID-19.

J is TRBJ2-3 and V is TRBV5-1, with D hard to call. Germline-derived CDR1 and CDR2 are SGHRS and YFSETQ. The CDR3 consists of 15 residues. V lost 2 bases and J 0 bases, leaving 10 bases between the germline ends. The CDR3 here is CASSFEATSTDTQYF. CDR3 nucleotide sequence: TGCGCCAGCAGCTTTGAAGCGACTAGCACAGATACGCAGTATTTT.

The chain recombines TRBV7-8 with TRBJ2-5; no clear D. CDR3 length equals 12 residues. The V gene's germline CDR1 is SGHVS and CDR2 FQNEAQ. Trimming removed 5 bases at V and 0 bases at J, with 4 bases between. The CDR3, as DNA: TGTGCCAGCAGCCCATACCAAGAGACCCAGTACTTC. Translating gives CASSPYQETQYF.

This clone was recorded only once. This chain connects TRBV5-6 to TRBJ2-4; the D is unclear. CDR1 and CDR2 from the germline V gene are SGHDT and YYEEEE. Trimming took 9 bases from V and 0 from J, leaving 10 bases between them. This CDR3 comprises 13 residues. The CDR3 sequence: CATSVLAKNIQYF. The CDR3 bases are TGTGCCACCTCCGTATTAGCCAAAAACATTCAGTACTTC.

V usage is TRBV6-5 and J usage is TRBJ2-7, with 9 bases fitting TRBD2. The CDR3 extends over 13 amino acids. CDR1 MNHEY and CDR2 SVGAGI come from the germline V gene. V lost 6 bases, J lost 6 bases, and 6 bases stayed unmatched. CDR3 amino acids: CASSTMTSGEQYF. The CDR3 DNA reads as TGTGCCAGCAGCACTATGACTAGCGGCGAGCAGTACTTC.

The rearrangement uses TRBV20-1 and TRBJ2-1; weak D call: TRBD1 (5 bases). Germline assignment: CDR1 DFQATT and CDR2 SNEGSKA (reference sequence). V was shortened by 3 bases and J by 10 bases, with 13 bases between the two germline ends. The CDR3 covers 12 residues. The CDR3 is CSASPQGEEQFF. The DNA for the CDR3 is TGCAGTGCTAGTCCGCAGGGCGAGGAGCAGTTCTTC.

This clone appeared a single time. The V and J genes are TRBV29-1 and TRBJ1-4; D is uncertain. The germline V gene encodes CDR1 SQVTM and CDR2 ANQGSEA. V shed 4 bases and J shed 0 bases, with 6 bases lying between them. The CDR3 consists of 13 residues. This CDR3 reads CSVARSTNEKLFF. The CDR3 nucleotides read TGCAGCGTTGCCAGGTCAACTAATGAAAAACTGTTTTTT.

In DNA, the CDR3 is TGTGCCAGCAGCGTAGATTCTGGCAGTATGTACGAGCAGTACTTC. Translation gives CASSVDSGSMYEQYF. This sequence joins TRBV9 and TRBJ2-7; D remains unclear. The CDR3 consists of 15 residues. V dropped 0 bases and J dropped 4 bases, with 14 bases sitting between them. In germline, CDR1 is SGDLS, CDR2 YYNGEE. Filled out from reference TRBV9 and TRBJ2-7, the complete variable domain reads DSGVTQTPKHLITATGQRVTLRCSPRSGDLSVYWYQQSLDQGLQFLIQYYNGEERAKGNILERFSAQQFPDLHSELNLSSLELGDSALYFCASSVDSGSMYEQYFGPGTRLTVT.

This clone was detected only once. Other DNA sequences in this sample translate to the same CDR3. This chain uses TRBV2 with TRBJ1-5; perhaps TRBD1 as D (5 bases). Trimming took 8 bases from V and 7 from J, leaving 12 bases between them. CDR1 and CDR2 (germline): SNHLY, FYNNEI. The CDR3 contains 12 residues. The CDR3 sequence is CASRGEGQPQHF. The CDR3 DNA reads TGTGCCAGCCGCGGGGAGGGGCAGCCCCAGCATTTT.

The chain is built from TRBV7-6 and TRBJ2-2; TRBD1 is a possible D gene (6 bases). The CDR3 totals 15 residues. V gave up 3 bases and J gave up 6 bases, with 14 bases separating them. Germline assignment: CDR1 SGHVS and CDR2 FNYEAQ. The CDR3 DNA reads as TGTGCCAGCAGCTTCCTAGGGGGTTACGCCGGGGAGCTGTTTTTT. It encodes CASSFLGGYAGELFF.

This chain connects TRBV12-3 or TRBV12-4 to TRBJ2-1; 9 nucleotides agree with TRBD2. The CDR3 is 12 amino acids. The V and J ends lost 6 bases and 15 bases, in that order; junction bases with no gene match: 9. This CDR3 reads CASSITGLASFF. The CDR3 DNA sequence: TGTGCCAGCAGCATTACGGGACTAGCATCGTTCTTC.

This clone was picked up a small number of times. The genes are TRBV15 and TRBJ2-7, with 8 bases fitting TRBD2. The CDR3 has 14 amino acids. V shed 5 bases, J shed 3 bases, and the junction held 6 bases outside the gene matches. Germline-derived CDR1 and CDR2 are LNHNV and YYDKDF (reference sequence). The CDR3 loop is CATSAAGTSYEQYF. The CDR3, as DNA: TGTGCCACCAGCGCGGCAGGGACTAGCTACGAGCAGTACTTC.

The rearrangement joins TRBV6-5 to TRBJ2-7, with a possible D match to TRBD2 (6 bases). This CDR3 contains 11 residues. Per germline, CDR1 MNHEY and CDR2 SVGAGI. V shed 5 bases and J shed 6 bases, with 8 bases lying between them. The CDR3 DNA follows: TGTGCCAGCAGTCGGGACTTCGAGCAGTACTTC. It specifies CASSRDFEQYF.

The chain employs TRBV7-2 and TRBJ2-7; 7 bases align to TRBD2. Germline trimming cut 5 bases from V and 2 bases from J; bases unmatched to any gene: 6. Germline V gives CDR1 SGHTA, CDR2 FQGNSA. CDR3 size: 14 residues. DNA for the CDR3: TGTGCCAGCAGCCCTGGACTAGGAGCCTACGAGCAGTACTTC. Translated, it gives CASSPGLGAYEQYF.

This chain joins TRBV3-1 (or the pseudogene TRBV3-2) and TRBJ2-1, with 15 positions matching TRBD2. This CDR3 is 20 amino acids long. Trimming took 7 bases from V and 3 from J; bases not matched to a gene: 16. Germline V gene lookup returns CDR1 LGHDT and CDR2 YNNKEL (reference sequence). CDR3 loop: CASTISGRTSGGVDYNEQFF. For the CDR3, the DNA is TGTGCCAGCACCATTTCCGGAAGGACTAGCGGGGGGGTGGACTACAATGAGCAGTTCTTC.

The V and J genes are TRBV7-3 and TRBJ2-3, with D possibly TRBD2 on 5 matching bases. In germline, CDR1 is SGHTA, CDR2 FQGTGA. The ends were cut back, 2 bases at V and 0 bases at J, with 9 bases in the middle. The CDR3 consists of 15 residues. In DNA form, the CDR3 reads TGTGCCAGCAGCTTATCCAGCGGCAGCACAGATACGCAGTATTTT. This sequence encodes CASSLSSGSTDTQYF.

CDR3 region: CASSQGRDEKLFF. CDR3 DNA: TGTGCCAGCAGCCAAGGGAGGGACGAAAAACTGTTTTTT. V gene TRBV3-1 (or the pseudogene TRBV3-2) combines with J gene TRBJ1-4; perhaps TRBD1 as D (5 bases). The CDR3 totals 13 residues. Germline-derived CDR1 and CDR2 are LGHDT and YNNKEL (reference sequence). The V end was cut by 1 base, the J end by 8 bases, with 8 bases between.

The V gene is TRBV11-3, the J gene TRBJ1-1, with 8 bases that match TRBD1. The CDR3 runs 13 residues. Trimming cost V 2 bases and J 7 bases; bases outside gene matches: 3. Per germline, CDR1 SGHNT and CDR2 YENEEA. CDR3 nucleotides: TGTGCCAGCAGCTTAAGGACAGGGAGTGAAGCTTTCTTT. It specifies CASSLRTGSEAFF.

V gene TRBV27 combines with J gene TRBJ1-3; D may be TRBD1 (6 bases). V was cut by 4 bases and J by 2 bases, with 9 bases left in between. The V gene's germline CDR1 is MNHEY and CDR2 SMNVEV (reference sequence). This CDR3 comprises 14 residues. The CDR3 protein is CASSSTGTGNTIYF. In nucleotides, the CDR3 is TGTGCCAGCAGTTCAACAGGGACTGGAAACACCATATATTTT.